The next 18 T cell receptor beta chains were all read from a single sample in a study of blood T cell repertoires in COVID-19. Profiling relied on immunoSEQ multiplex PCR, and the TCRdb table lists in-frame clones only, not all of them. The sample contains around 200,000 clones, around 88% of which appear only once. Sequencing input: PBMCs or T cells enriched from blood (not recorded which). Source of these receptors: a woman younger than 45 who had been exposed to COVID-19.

The CDR3 nucleotides are TGCGCCAGCAGCCCTAGGGGACAGGGCTACGAGCAGTACTTC. This encodes CASSPRGQGYEQYF. This chain uses TRBV5-1 with TRBJ2-7, with TRBD1 matching over 9 bases. The germline CDR1 and CDR2 sequences are SGHRS and YFSETQ. This CDR3 spans 14 amino acids. The V and J ends lost 4 bases and 3 bases, in that order; junction bases with no gene match: 5. The full variable domain, rest sourced from reference TRBV5-1 and TRBJ2-7, is KAGVTQTPRYLIKTRGQQVTLSCSPISGHRSVSWYQQTPGQGLQFLFEYFSETQRNKGNFPGRFSGRQFSNSRSEMNVSTLELGDSALYLCASSPRGQGYEQYFGPGTRLTVT.

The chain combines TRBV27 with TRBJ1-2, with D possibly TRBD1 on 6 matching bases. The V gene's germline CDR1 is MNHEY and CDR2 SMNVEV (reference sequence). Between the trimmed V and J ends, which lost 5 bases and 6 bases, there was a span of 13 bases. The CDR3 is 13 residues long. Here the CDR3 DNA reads TGTGCCAGCAGTCCTAAGGGGGATCATGGCTACACCTTC. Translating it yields CASSPKGDHGYTF.

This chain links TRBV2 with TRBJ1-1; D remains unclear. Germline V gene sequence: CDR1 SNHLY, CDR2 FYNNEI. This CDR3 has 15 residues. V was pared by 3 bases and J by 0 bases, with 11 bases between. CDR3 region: CASSEDYRVNTEAFF. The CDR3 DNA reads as TGTGCCAGCAGTGAGGATTACAGAGTGAACACTGAAGCTTTCTTT.

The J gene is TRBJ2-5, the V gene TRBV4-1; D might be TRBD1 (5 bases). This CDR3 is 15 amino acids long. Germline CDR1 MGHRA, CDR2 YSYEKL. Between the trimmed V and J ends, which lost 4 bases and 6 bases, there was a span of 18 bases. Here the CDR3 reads CASSLRTILGQTQYF. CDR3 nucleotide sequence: TGCGCCAGCAGCCTTCGGACAATCCTGGGGCAGACCCAGTACTTC.

The chain's CDR3 is CASSEMTGGGSYNSPLHF. The CDR3 nucleotides read TGTGCCAGCAGTGAAATGACAGGGGGTGGATCCTATAATTCACCCCTCCACTTT. The V call is TRBV6-1, the J call TRBJ1-6, with 9 bases fitting TRBD1. The CDR3 runs to 18 residues. Looked up from germline, CDR1 is MNHNS and CDR2 is SASEGT. Trimming took 2 bases from V and 1 from J; bases not matched to a gene: 6.

The CDR3 nucleotides are TGTGCCAGCAGTTCAGGGCCCACTGAAGCTTTCTTT. Its translation: CASSSGPTEAFF. The chain combines TRBV12-3 or TRBV12-4 with TRBJ1-1; a possible D gene is TRBD1 (5 bases). CDR3 size: 12 residues. The germline V and J ends were trimmed by 4 bases and 4 bases, with 7 bases remaining between them.

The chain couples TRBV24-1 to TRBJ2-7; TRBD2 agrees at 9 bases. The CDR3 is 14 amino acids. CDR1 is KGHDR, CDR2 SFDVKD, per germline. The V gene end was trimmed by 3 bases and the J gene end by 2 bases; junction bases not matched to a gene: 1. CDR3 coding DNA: TGTGCCACCAGTGATGGGACTAGCACCTACGAGCAGTACTTC. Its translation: CATSDGTSTYEQYF.

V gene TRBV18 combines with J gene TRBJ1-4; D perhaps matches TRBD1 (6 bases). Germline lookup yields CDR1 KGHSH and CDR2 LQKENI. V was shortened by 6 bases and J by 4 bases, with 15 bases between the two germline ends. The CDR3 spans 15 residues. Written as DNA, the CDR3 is TGTGCCAGCTCTTCAGAGACAGGCGGTAATGAAAAACTGTTTTTT. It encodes CASSSETGGNEKLFF.

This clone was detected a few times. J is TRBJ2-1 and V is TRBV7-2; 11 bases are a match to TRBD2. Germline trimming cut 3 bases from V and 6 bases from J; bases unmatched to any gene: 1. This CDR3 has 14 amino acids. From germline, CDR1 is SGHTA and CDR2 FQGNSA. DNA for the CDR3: TGTGCCAGCAGCTTTAGCGGGGGGGCCAATGAGCAGTTCTTC. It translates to CASSFSGGANEQFF.

CDR3 DNA sequence: TGTGCCAGCAGATCGGACAGGGCCAACCCCACCAGGGGTGAAAAACTGTTTTTT. This encodes CASRSDRANPTRGEKLFF. V gene TRBV2 combines with J gene TRBJ1-4; 8 bases line up with TRBD1. With 6 bases clipped from V and 7 bases from J, the junction kept 19 bases outside the gene matches. Germline V gene sequence: CDR1 SNHLY, CDR2 FYNNEI. CDR3 length: 18 residues. Full variable domain (outside the CDR3, taken from reference TRBV2 and TRBJ1-4): EPEVTQTPSHQVTQMGQEVILRCVPISNHLYFYWYRQILGQKVEFLVSFYNNEISEKSEIFDDQFSVERPDGSNFTLKIRSTKLEDSAMYFCASRSDRANPTRGEKLFFGSGTQLSVL.

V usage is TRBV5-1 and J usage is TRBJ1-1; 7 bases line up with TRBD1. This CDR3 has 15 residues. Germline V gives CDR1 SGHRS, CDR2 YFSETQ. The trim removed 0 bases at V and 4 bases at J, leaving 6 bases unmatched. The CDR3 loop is CASSLELQGTTEAFF. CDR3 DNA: TGCGCCAGCAGCTTGGAGTTACAGGGGACCACTGAAGCTTTCTTT.

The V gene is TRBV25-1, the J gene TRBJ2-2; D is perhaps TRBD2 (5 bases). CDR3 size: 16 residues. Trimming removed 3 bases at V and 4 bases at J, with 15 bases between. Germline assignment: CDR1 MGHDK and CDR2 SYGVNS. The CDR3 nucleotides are TGTGCCAGCAGTGATTGGAGTCTCCGGGGCACCGGGGAGCTGTTTTTT. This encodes CASSDWSLRGTGELFF.

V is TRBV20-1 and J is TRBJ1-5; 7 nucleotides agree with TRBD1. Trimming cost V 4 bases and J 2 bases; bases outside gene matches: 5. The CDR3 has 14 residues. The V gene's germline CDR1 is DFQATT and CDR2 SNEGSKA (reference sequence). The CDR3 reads CSATDRVGNQPQHF. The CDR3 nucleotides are TGCAGTGCTACTGACAGGGTCGGCAATCAGCCCCAGCATTTT.

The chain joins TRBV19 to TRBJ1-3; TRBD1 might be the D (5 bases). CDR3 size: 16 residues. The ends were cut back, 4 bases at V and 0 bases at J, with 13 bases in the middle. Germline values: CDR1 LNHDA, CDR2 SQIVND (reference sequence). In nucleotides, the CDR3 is TGTGCCAGTAGTAGGCGGGACGGATACTCTGGAAACACCATATATTTT. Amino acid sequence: CASSRRDGYSGNTIYF. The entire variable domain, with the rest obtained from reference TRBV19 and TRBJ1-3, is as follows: DGGITQSPKYLFRKEGQNVTLSCEQNLNHDAMYWYRQDPGQGLRLIYYSQIVNDFQKGDIAEGYSVSREKKESFPLTVTSAQKNPTAFYLCASSRRDGYSGNTIYFGEGSWLTVV.

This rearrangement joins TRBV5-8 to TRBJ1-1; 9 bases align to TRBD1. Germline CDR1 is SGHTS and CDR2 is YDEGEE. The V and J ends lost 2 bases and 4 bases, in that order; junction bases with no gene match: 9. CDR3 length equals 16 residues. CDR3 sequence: CASSFRKTGGGTEAFF. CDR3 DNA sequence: TGTGCCAGCAGCTTTCGCAAGACAGGGGGTGGCACTGAAGCTTTCTTT.

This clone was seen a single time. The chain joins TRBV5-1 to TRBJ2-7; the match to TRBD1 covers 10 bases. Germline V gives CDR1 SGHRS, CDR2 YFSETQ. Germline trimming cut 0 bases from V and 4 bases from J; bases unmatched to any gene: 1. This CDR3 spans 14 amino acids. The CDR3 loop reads CASSLVGQGYEQYF. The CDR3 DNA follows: TGCGCCAGCAGCTTGGTGGGACAGGGGTACGAGCAGTACTTC.

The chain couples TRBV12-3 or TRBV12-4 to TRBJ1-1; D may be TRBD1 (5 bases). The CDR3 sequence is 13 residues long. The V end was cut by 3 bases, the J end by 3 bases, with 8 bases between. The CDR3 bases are TGTGCCAGCAGTTTCTCGGGGGACACTGAAGCTTTCTTT. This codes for CASSFSGDTEAFF.

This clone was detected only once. In nucleotides, the CDR3 is TGTGCCAGTAGTAAATATGGACAGCTCATGAACACTGAAGCTTTCTTT. Its translation is CASSKYGQLMNTEAFF. V is TRBV19 and J is TRBJ1-1; possible D gene TRBD1, 6 bases. This CDR3 spans 16 amino acids. The V end was cut by 4 bases, the J end by 0 bases, with 15 bases between. The germline V gene encodes CDR1 LNHDA and CDR2 SQIVND (reference sequence).